These T cell receptor beta chains were read from a single sample in a study of blood T cell repertoires in COVID-19. Here immunoSEQ multiplex PCR was the method, and the copy in TCRdb shows in-frame clones only, minus some. The repertoire holds about 440,000 clones, with about nine tenths as singletons. Sequencing was carried out using peripheral blood. All receptors come from a woman in her forties or fifties with COVID-19, enrolled during active disease. Both conserved end residues are part of each CDR3. The order of the fields is clone size, V gene, D gene, J gene, CDR3 DNA, CDR3 protein. The D gene is left open where the match is weak. Size is omitted from some rows. Given values are once, few, many or a class for expanded clones.

clone size: NA
V gene: TRBV11-2
D gene: NA
J gene: TRBJ2-2
CDR3 DNA: TGTGCCAGCAGTCTAACAGGGATTACCGGGGAGCTGTTTTTT
CDR3 protein: CASSLTGITGELFF

clone size: NA
V gene: TRBV5-1
D gene: NA
J gene: TRBJ2-2
CDR3 DNA: TGCGCCAGCAGCTTGGCCGGGGGCGGGGAGCTGTTTTTT
CDR3 protein: CASSLAGGGELFF

clone size: once
V gene: TRBV27
D gene: TRBD1
J gene: TRBJ1-5
CDR3 DNA: TGTGCCAGCAGTTTGGGGACAGGGATCAATCAGCCCCAGCATTTT
CDR3 protein: CASSLGTGINQPQHF

clone size: NA
V gene: TRBV6-5
D gene: NA
J gene: TRBJ1-2
CDR3 DNA: TGTGCCAGCAGCCAAGACAGCATGAACTATGGCTACACCTTC
CDR3 protein: CASSQDSMNYGYTF

clone size: NA
V gene: TRBV4-1
D gene: TRBD1
J gene: TRBJ1-6
CDR3 DNA: TGCGCCAGCAGCCCAATGACAGGGGGAAATTCACCCCTCCACTTT
CDR3 protein: CASSPMTGGNSPLHF

clone size: NA
V gene: TRBV11-2
D gene: TRBD1
J gene: TRBJ2-5
CDR3 DNA: TGTGCCAGCAGCCTGAAGGACAGGGGGCAAGAGACCCAGTACTTC
CDR3 protein: CASSLKDRGQETQYF

clone size: NA
V gene: TRBV5-1
D gene: NA
J gene: TRBJ1-2
CDR3 DNA: TGCGCCAGCAGCACTAATTTCAGGGGCCACACCTTC
CDR3 protein: CASSTNFRGHTF

clone size: NA
V gene: TRBV2
D gene: NA
J gene: TRBJ2-7
CDR3 DNA: TGTGCCAGCAGTGGAGGGACACAGGATTTTTACGAGCAGTACTTC
CDR3 protein: CASSGGTQDFYEQYF

clone size: NA
V gene: TRBV5-4
D gene: NA
J gene: TRBJ2-1
CDR3 DNA: TGTGCCAGCAGCCAAGGACTTTACAATGAGCAGTTCTTC
CDR3 protein: CASSQGLYNEQFF

clone size: NA
V gene: TRBV10-3
D gene: TRBD1
J gene: TRBJ1-1
CDR3 DNA: TGTGCCACCGGACAGGGCACTGAAGCTTTCTTT
CDR3 protein: CATGQGTEAFF

clone size: NA
V gene: TRBV5-5
D gene: NA
J gene: TRBJ1-6
CDR3 DNA: TGTGCCAGCAGCTTGAGACGGGTTTCGGATTCACCCCTCCACTTT
CDR3 protein: CASSLRRVSDSPLHF

clone size: NA
V gene: TRBV11-2
D gene: NA
J gene: TRBJ2-1
CDR3 DNA: TGTGCCAGCAGCTCGGAGTGTGAGCAGTTCTTC
CDR3 protein: CASSSECEQFF

clone size: NA
V gene: TRBV10-1
D gene: NA
J gene: TRBJ2-1
CDR3 DNA: TGCGCCAGCAGTGAGAGGACAGATTCCAATGAGCAGTTCTTC
CDR3 protein: CASSERTDSNEQFF

clone size: NA
V gene: TRBV2
D gene: NA
J gene: TRBJ2-1
CDR3 DNA: TGTGCCTCCAGAAGGGGGGGGTCCCACAATGAGCAGTTCTTC
CDR3 protein: CASRRGGSHNEQFF

clone size: NA
V gene: TRBV30
D gene: TRBD1
J gene: TRBJ2-5
CDR3 DNA: TGTGCCTGGAGTAGGGGGCGAGAGACCCAGTACTTC
CDR3 protein: CAWSRGRETQYF

clone size: once
V gene: TRBV3-1/TRBV3-2
D gene: NA
J gene: TRBJ1-3
CDR3 DNA: TGTGCCAGCAGCCAAGAGGCAACAGCTGGAAACACCATATATTTT
CDR3 protein: CASSQEATAGNTIYF

clone size: NA
V gene: TRBV7-3
D gene: TRBD1
J gene: TRBJ2-3
CDR3 DNA: TGTGCCAGCAGCTACGGGGGACAGGGGGCTGAGGATACGCAGTATTTT
CDR3 protein: CASSYGGQGAEDTQYF

clone size: NA
V gene: TRBV4-2
D gene: NA
J gene: TRBJ1-6
CDR3 DNA: TGTGCCAGCAGCCAGACAGCGAGTAATTCACCCCTCCACTTT
CDR3 protein: CASSQTASNSPLHF

clone size: NA
V gene: TRBV28
D gene: NA
J gene: TRBJ1-1
CDR3 DNA: TGTGCCAGCAGGGGGGCTACTGAAGCTTTCTTT
CDR3 protein: CASRGATEAFF

clone size: NA
V gene: TRBV5-1
D gene: NA
J gene: TRBJ2-7
CDR3 DNA: TGCGCCAGCACCTCCGGGTACGAGCAGTACTTC
CDR3 protein: CASTSGYEQYF

clone size: NA
V gene: TRBV7-8
D gene: TRBD1
J gene: TRBJ2-2
CDR3 DNA: TGTGCCAGCAGCTTGAGCAGGGGGCGCACCGGGGAGCTGTTTTTT
CDR3 protein: CASSLSRGRTGELFF

clone size: NA
V gene: TRBV6-5
D gene: TRBD2
J gene: TRBJ2-5
CDR3 DNA: TGTGCCAGCAGTCATCAGTCGTCTAGCGGGGCCACCCAGTACTTC
CDR3 protein: CASSHQSSSGATQYF

clone size: NA
V gene: TRBV19
D gene: NA
J gene: TRBJ1-1
CDR3 DNA: TGTGCCAGTAGCCAATTAGACAGACCTAACACTGAAGCTTTCTTT
CDR3 protein: CASSQLDRPNTEAFF

clone size: NA
V gene: TRBV6-5
D gene: NA
J gene: TRBJ2-7
CDR3 DNA: TGTGCCAGCAGAACCGGGACATCTAGCTCCTACGAGCAGTACTTC
CDR3 protein: CASRTGTSSSYEQYF

clone size: NA
V gene: TRBV6-4
D gene: TRBD1
J gene: TRBJ1-4
CDR3 DNA: TGTGCCAGCAGTGTTCAACAGGGGGCTGGCGAAAAACTGTTTTTT
CDR3 protein: CASSVQQGAGEKLFF

clone size: few
V gene: TRBV30
D gene: TRBD1
J gene: TRBJ1-4
CDR3 DNA: TGTGCCTGGAGTGTCCCTCAGGGGGCTTTGGAAAAACTGTTTTTT
CDR3 protein: CAWSVPQGALEKLFF

clone size: NA
V gene: TRBV6-5
D gene: TRBD1
J gene: TRBJ1-1
CDR3 DNA: TGTGCCAGCACTGGGACAGGGGGCAACACTGAAGCTTTCTTT
CDR3 protein: CASTGTGGNTEAFF

clone size: NA
V gene: TRBV30
D gene: NA
J gene: TRBJ1-5
CDR3 DNA: TGTGCCTGGAAGGGTCAGGGGAATCAGCCCCAGCATTTT
CDR3 protein: CAWKGQGNQPQHF

clone size: NA
V gene: TRBV5-1
D gene: NA
J gene: TRBJ1-6
CDR3 DNA: TGCGCCAGCAGCGGCGGGACCTTGATTAGCTCCTATAATTCACCCCTCCACTTT
CDR3 protein: CASSGGTLISSYNSPLHF

clone size: NA
V gene: TRBV6-5
D gene: NA
J gene: TRBJ2-7
CDR3 DNA: TGTGCCAGCCAAACTCCGGGACAACGCGAGCAGTACTTC
CDR3 protein: CASQTPGQREQYF

clone size: NA
V gene: TRBV10-3
D gene: NA
J gene: TRBJ2-7
CDR3 DNA: TGTGCCATCAGTGAGCTTAAACAGGGCTACGAGCAGTACTTC
CDR3 protein: CAISELKQGYEQYF

clone size: NA
V gene: TRBV28
D gene: TRBD1
J gene: TRBJ1-1
CDR3 DNA: TGTGCCAGCACCACAACCCGGGACAGGGGAAACACTGAAGCTTTCTTT
CDR3 protein: CASTTTRDRGNTEAFF

clone size: NA
V gene: TRBV11-2
D gene: NA
J gene: TRBJ2-5
CDR3 DNA: TGTGCCAGCAGCTCCGGGGAGACCCAGTACTTC
CDR3 protein: CASSSGETQYF

clone size: NA
V gene: TRBV9
D gene: NA
J gene: TRBJ2-5
CDR3 DNA: TGTGCCAGCAGCGTAGCGGGCAGGGTCCAAGAGACCCAGTACTTC
CDR3 protein: CASSVAGRVQETQYF

clone size: NA
V gene: TRBV5-4
D gene: NA
J gene: TRBJ2-5
CDR3 DNA: TGTGCCAGCAGCCCGGACAGATACCAAGAGACCCAGTACTTC
CDR3 protein: CASSPDRYQETQYF

clone size: NA
V gene: TRBV6-5
D gene: TRBD2
J gene: TRBJ2-3
CDR3 DNA: TGTGCCAGCCGAGAGGGGGGGACTAGTGAGTATTTT
CDR3 protein: CASREGGTSEYF

clone size: few
V gene: TRBV19
D gene: NA
J gene: TRBJ1-1
CDR3 DNA: TGTGCCAGTAGTATGGGGGGTGTAACTGAAGCTTTCTTT
CDR3 protein: CASSMGGVTEAFF

clone size: NA
V gene: TRBV5-1
D gene: TRBD1
J gene: TRBJ1-1
CDR3 DNA: TGCGCCAGCAGCTTGGACAGGGGGGAAGCTTTCTTT
CDR3 protein: CASSLDRGEAFF

clone size: NA
V gene: TRBV19
D gene: NA
J gene: TRBJ1-5
CDR3 DNA: TGTGCCAGTAGTATATCCCGAAATCAGGGGCCCCAGCATTTT
CDR3 protein: CASSISRNQGPQHF

clone size: NA
V gene: TRBV29-1
D gene: TRBD1
J gene: TRBJ1-2
CDR3 DNA: TGCAGCGCCGAGGGCCAGGGGGGTGGCTACACCTTC
CDR3 protein: CSAEGQGGGYTF

clone size: once
V gene: TRBV5-6
D gene: TRBD2
J gene: TRBJ2-3
CDR3 DNA: TGTGCCAGCAGCTTTCAGGGAGGGGAAGATACGCAGTATTTT
CDR3 protein: CASSFQGGEDTQYF

clone size: NA
V gene: TRBV19
D gene: NA
J gene: TRBJ1-1
CDR3 DNA: TGTGCCAGTAGTGAAGCAAAGATGAACACTGAAGCTTTCTTT
CDR3 protein: CASSEAKMNTEAFF

clone size: NA
V gene: TRBV3-1/TRBV3-2
D gene: NA
J gene: TRBJ1-4
CDR3 DNA: TGTGCCAGCAGCCAACAGGGTGGTGAAAAACTGTTTTTT
CDR3 protein: CASSQQGGEKLFF

clone size: NA
V gene: TRBV5-1
D gene: NA
J gene: TRBJ2-3
CDR3 DNA: TGCGCCAGCAGCTTGGAGGGGCCGGAGACGCAGTATTTT
CDR3 protein: CASSLEGPETQYF

clone size: NA
V gene: TRBV6-1
D gene: NA
J gene: TRBJ1-5
CDR3 DNA: TGTGCCAGCAGTGAAATAGGCAATCAGCCCCAGCATTTT
CDR3 protein: CASSEIGNQPQHF

clone size: NA
V gene: TRBV6-6
D gene: NA
J gene: TRBJ2-1
CDR3 DNA: TGTGCCAGCAGTTCCCCAGTGGACAGCTCCTACAATGAGCAGTTCTTC
CDR3 protein: CASSSPVDSSYNEQFF

clone size: NA
V gene: TRBV19
D gene: TRBD1
J gene: TRBJ1-5
CDR3 DNA: TGTGCCAGTAGTAGGACAGGGAGCAATCAGCCCCAGCATTTT
CDR3 protein: CASSRTGSNQPQHF

clone size: NA
V gene: TRBV30
D gene: NA
J gene: TRBJ1-4
CDR3 DNA: TGTGCCTGGAGTGTACTCTCCCATGATAATGAAAAACTGTTTTTT
CDR3 protein: CAWSVLSHDNEKLFF

clone size: once
V gene: TRBV5-8
D gene: TRBD2
J gene: TRBJ2-7
CDR3 DNA: TGTGCCAGCAGCTTGGCCGGGGAGGGGACTTACGAGCAGTACTTC
CDR3 protein: CASSLAGEGTYEQYF

clone size: NA
V gene: TRBV24-1
D gene: NA
J gene: TRBJ1-2
CDR3 DNA: TGTGCCACCAGTGACTCCTCCTTTTCGTATGGCTACACCTTC
CDR3 protein: CATSDSSFSYGYTF

clone size: few
V gene: TRBV5-1
D gene: NA
J gene: TRBJ1-1
CDR3 DNA: TGCGCCAGCAGCCCAGGGGACGGTGAGAACACTGAAGCTTTCTTT
CDR3 protein: CASSPGDGENTEAFF

clone size: NA
V gene: TRBV4-2
D gene: NA
J gene: TRBJ2-7
CDR3 DNA: TGTGCCAGCAGCCCCCTCATAGGGGCGAGGCCCTACGAGCAGTACTTC
CDR3 protein: CASSPLIGARPYEQYF

clone size: NA
V gene: TRBV2
D gene: TRBD1
J gene: TRBJ2-2
CDR3 DNA: TGTGCCAGCAGTGAAGCGCTTGGCAGGGGGATGCGGGTCGGGGAGCTGTTTTTT
CDR3 protein: CASSEALGRGMRVGELFF

clone size: NA
V gene: TRBV28
D gene: TRBD1
J gene: TRBJ1-5
CDR3 DNA: TGTGCCAGCGCAACGGGACAGGGGGTCGGGAGCAATCAGCCCCAGCATTTT
CDR3 protein: CASATGQGVGSNQPQHF

clone size: NA
V gene: TRBV24-1
D gene: NA
J gene: TRBJ2-1
CDR3 DNA: TGTGCCACCAGTGATTTGGCCCCCAGAATGGAGCAGTTCTTC
CDR3 protein: CATSDLAPRMEQFF